The rows below give T cell receptor beta chains drawn from one sample of a study of cytomegalovirus exposure and HLA in healthy donors. TCRdb's table, derived via immunoSEQ multiplex PCR, lists solely in-frame clones and lacks some. The sample table includes approximately 110,000 clones. Sequenced input: PBMCs. The receptors derive from a man aged 45-65 years in good health and CMV-seronegative. Both conserved end residues are part of each CDR3. Fields, in order: V gene, CDR3 length, D gene, J gene, CDR3 protein, CDR3 DNA. D genes are given only for firm matches.

V gene: TRBV6-1
CDR3 length: 17
D gene: TRBD1
J gene: TRBJ1-5
CDR3 protein: CASSERPPGQGNQPQHF
CDR3 DNA: TGTGCCAGCAGTGAGCGCCCACCGGGACAGGGAAATCAGCCCCAGCATTTT

V gene: TRBV19
CDR3 length: 15
D gene: .
J gene: TRBJ2-1
CDR3 protein: CASSIWASSYNEQFF
CDR3 DNA: TGTGCCAGTAGTATCTGGGCAAGCTCCTACAATGAGCAGTTCTTC

V gene: TRBV18
CDR3 length: 18
D gene: TRBD1
J gene: TRBJ2-6
CDR3 protein: CASSPRDRGISGANVLTF
CDR3 DNA: TGTGCCAGCTCACCTCGGGACAGGGGAATATCAGGGGCCAACGTCCTGACTTTC

V gene: TRBV7-9
CDR3 length: 19
D gene: .
J gene: TRBJ2-3
CDR3 protein: CASSQLMTAGPSSTDTQYF
CDR3 DNA: TGTGCCAGCAGCCAGCTTATGACAGCGGGTCCCTCTAGCACAGATACGCAGTATTTT

V gene: TRBV6-5
CDR3 length: 13
D gene: .
J gene: TRBJ1-2
CDR3 protein: CASSYTGLHGYTF
CDR3 DNA: TGTGCCAGCAGTTATACAGGGTTACATGGCTACACCTTC

V gene: TRBV30
CDR3 length: 14
D gene: TRBD1
J gene: TRBJ2-1
CDR3 protein: CAWARGRSGYEQFF
CDR3 DNA: TGTGCCTGGGCTAGGGGGCGAAGCGGATATGAGCAGTTCTTC

V gene: TRBV7-9
CDR3 length: 15
D gene: .
J gene: TRBJ2-2
CDR3 protein: CASRLTGDFTGELFF
CDR3 DNA: TGTGCCAGCAGGCTAACGGGGGATTTCACCGGGGAGCTGTTTTTT

V gene: TRBV6-5
CDR3 length: 15
D gene: TRBD1
J gene: TRBJ2-7
CDR3 protein: CASSYSGQGAYEQYF
CDR3 DNA: TGTGCCAGCAGTTACTCGGGACAGGGGGCCTACGAGCAGTACTTC

V gene: TRBV5-1
CDR3 length: 15
D gene: TRBD1
J gene: TRBJ2-7
CDR3 protein: CASSLGVGTGSSQYF
CDR3 DNA: TGCGCCAGCAGCCTAGGTGTGGGGACAGGGAGTTCGCAGTACTTC

V gene: TRBV5-1
CDR3 length: 14
D gene: .
J gene: TRBJ2-5
CDR3 protein: CASSFPTGGKTQYF
CDR3 DNA: TGCGCCAGCAGCTTCCCGACAGGCGGAAAGACCCAGTACTTC

V gene: TRBV13
CDR3 length: 14
D gene: TRBD2
J gene: TRBJ2-7
CDR3 protein: CASRLRGSPYEQYF
CDR3 DNA: TGTGCCAGCAGGCTGCGGGGGTCCCCCTACGAGCAGTACTTC

V gene: TRBV6-5
CDR3 length: 16
D gene: .
J gene: TRBJ1-6
CDR3 protein: CASSWRGGGYNSPLHF
CDR3 DNA: TGTGCCAGCAGTTGGAGGGGGGGAGGCTATAATTCACCCCTCCACTTT

V gene: TRBV7-2
CDR3 length: 16
D gene: .
J gene: TRBJ1-1
CDR3 protein: CASSLLSQGGYTEAFF
CDR3 DNA: TGTGCCAGCAGCTTACTGAGCCAGGGAGGGTACACTGAAGCTTTCTTT

V gene: TRBV4-3
CDR3 length: 15
D gene: TRBD1
J gene: TRBJ1-2
CDR3 protein: CASSQEGTGAYGYTF
CDR3 DNA: TGCGCCAGCAGCCAAGAGGGGACAGGGGCCTATGGCTACACCTTC

V gene: TRBV5-1
CDR3 length: 15
D gene: TRBD1
J gene: TRBJ2-7
CDR3 protein: CASSSSTGGEYEQYF
CDR3 DNA: TGCGCCAGCAGCTCATCGACAGGGGGAGAGTACGAGCAGTACTTC

V gene: TRBV7-9
CDR3 length: 13
D gene: .
J gene: TRBJ2-7
CDR3 protein: CASSPSSPYEQYF
CDR3 DNA: TGTGCCAGCAGCCCCAGTTCCCCCTACGAGCAGTACTTC

V gene: TRBV27
CDR3 length: 20
D gene: TRBD2
J gene: TRBJ2-2
CDR3 protein: CASSLSVPSGTRGNTGELFF
CDR3 DNA: TGTGCCAGCAGTTTATCGGTCCCTAGCGGGACCCGGGGGAACACCGGGGAGCTGTTTTTT

V gene: TRBV18
CDR3 length: 15
D gene: .
J gene: TRBJ1-1
CDR3 protein: CASSPGGYGYTEAFF
CDR3 DNA: TGTGCCAGCTCACCAGGGGGCTATGGTTACACTGAAGCTTTCTTT

V gene: TRBV19
CDR3 length: 15
D gene: TRBD2
J gene: TRBJ2-1
CDR3 protein: CASSRVTSGHNEQFF
CDR3 DNA: TGTGCCAGTAGCCGCGTTACTAGCGGCCACAATGAGCAGTTCTTC

V gene: TRBV29-1
CDR3 length: 11
D gene: .
J gene: TRBJ2-7
CDR3 protein: CSVHTSSEQYF
CDR3 DNA: TGCAGCGTCCATACTAGCTCCGAGCAGTACTTC

V gene: TRBV5-6
CDR3 length: 17
D gene: .
J gene: TRBJ2-1
CDR3 protein: CASSPVGLWSSYNEQFF
CDR3 DNA: TGTGCCAGCAGCCCGGTAGGTCTATGGAGCTCCTACAATGAGCAGTTCTTC

V gene: TRBV28
CDR3 length: 16
D gene: TRBD1
J gene: TRBJ1-1
CDR3 protein: CASSSPTGMGNTEAFF
CDR3 DNA: TGTGCCAGCAGTTCCCCGACAGGGATGGGGAACACTGAAGCTTTCTTT

V gene: TRBV7-6
CDR3 length: 18
D gene: TRBD2
J gene: TRBJ2-1
CDR3 protein: CASSLAILLAGEYNEQFF
CDR3 DNA: TGTGCCAGCAGCTTAGCCATTCTCCTAGCGGGGGAGTACAATGAGCAGTTCTTC

V gene: TRBV6-1
CDR3 length: 17
D gene: .
J gene: TRBJ1-5
CDR3 protein: CASSQGWDIGSNQPQHF
CDR3 DNA: TGTGCCAGCAGTCAAGGGTGGGACATTGGGAGCAATCAGCCCCAGCATTTT

V gene: TRBV13
CDR3 length: 15
D gene: .
J gene: TRBJ2-1
CDR3 protein: CASSLAREYHNEQFF
CDR3 DNA: TGTGCCAGCAGCTTAGCCAGGGAATACCACAATGAGCAGTTCTTC

V gene: TRBV7-9
CDR3 length: 15
D gene: .
J gene: TRBJ1-1
CDR3 protein: CASSLRGGMNTEAFF
CDR3 DNA: TGTGCCAGCAGCTTGAGGGGGGGCATGAACACTGAAGCTTTCTTT

V gene: TRBV2
CDR3 length: 15
D gene: .
J gene: TRBJ1-2
CDR3 protein: CASSEHQGEVHGYTF
CDR3 DNA: TGTGCCAGCAGTGAACATCAGGGCGAGGTCCATGGCTACACCTTC

V gene: TRBV7-9
CDR3 length: 19
D gene: TRBD1
J gene: TRBJ1-1
CDR3 protein: CASSGRLGTGGAGYTEAFF
CDR3 DNA: TGTGCCAGCAGCGGACGCCTTGGGACAGGGGGCGCGGGATACACTGAAGCTTTCTTT

V gene: TRBV19
CDR3 length: 16
D gene: TRBD1
J gene: TRBJ1-6
CDR3 protein: CASSITAGQGVSPLHF
CDR3 DNA: TGTGCCAGTAGTATTACGGCTGGACAGGGGGTTTCACCCCTCCACTTT

V gene: TRBV29-1
CDR3 length: 15
D gene: TRBD2
J gene: TRBJ2-1
CDR3 protein: CSAEGTSGGDNEQFF
CDR3 DNA: TGCAGCGCCGAAGGGACTAGCGGGGGGGACAATGAGCAGTTCTTC

V gene: TRBV27
CDR3 length: 13
D gene: .
J gene: TRBJ1-2
CDR3 protein: CASSPSSGYGYTF
CDR3 DNA: TGTGCCAGCAGCCCCTCGTCAGGGTATGGCTACACCTTC

V gene: TRBV7-2
CDR3 length: 14
D gene: .
J gene: TRBJ1-1
CDR3 protein: CASSSPQGRVGAFF
CDR3 DNA: TGTGCCAGCAGCTCCCCGCAGGGCAGGGTTGGAGCTTTCTTT

V gene: TRBV4-3
CDR3 length: 14
D gene: TRBD1
J gene: TRBJ1-2
CDR3 protein: CASSHSTGNYGYTF
CDR3 DNA: TGCGCCAGCAGCCACTCGACAGGGAACTATGGCTACACCTTC